This T cell receptor (beta chain) was obtained from a study of shared clonotypes between healthy human individuals. Study results and limitations: Naive CD4 clonotypes were shared across several donors at around 5.4%.

In this sample, this clone turned up once. Its antigen is not known. Produced via immunoSEQ multiplex PCR; TCRdb's table is partial and in-frame only. In the table there are 600,000 to 750,000 clones, 90% of which are singletons. The ends were cut back, 6 bases at V and 10 bases at J, with 7 bases in the middle. CDR3 size: 10 residues. Per the germline V gene, CDR1 is SGHAT and CDR2 is FQNNGV. Input material: memory CD8+ T cells from PBMCs. Subset described: CD45RO+ cells pooled with CCR7-negative TemRA cells. The origin of this receptor is a man aged 18 to 30 in good health. Some clones in this sample may be carry-over from other donors' samples. This rearrangement joins TRBV11-2 to TRBJ2-1; D possibly corresponds to TRBD1 (5 bases). The CDR3 protein is CASRPGEQFF. CDR3 bases: TGTGCCAGCAGACCAGGGGAGCAGTTCTTC.